This entry concerns a single TCR beta chain. This sample was included in a study of control samples from healthy donors and cancer patients. This CDR3 is built from 18 residues. Per the germline V gene, CDR1 is LNHNV and CDR2 is YYDKDF (reference sequence). The ends lost 3 bases at V and 7 bases at J; junction bases unmatched: 18. Sequencing was performed with immunoSEQ multiplex PCR; in TCRdb, only in-frame clones are kept and a portion is missing. In the table there are approximately 130,000 clones, roughly 86% of which are singletons. The sequenced material came from blood. The sequence was collected from a man between 60 and 70 years old in good health. The chain employs TRBV15 and TRBJ2-4; 7 bases map to TRBD1. The CDR3 coding sequence is TGTGCCACCAGCAGTTCGCGAATTCAACCGGGACAGAGGAACATTCAGTACTTC. Its protein product is CATSSSRIQPGQRNIQYF.